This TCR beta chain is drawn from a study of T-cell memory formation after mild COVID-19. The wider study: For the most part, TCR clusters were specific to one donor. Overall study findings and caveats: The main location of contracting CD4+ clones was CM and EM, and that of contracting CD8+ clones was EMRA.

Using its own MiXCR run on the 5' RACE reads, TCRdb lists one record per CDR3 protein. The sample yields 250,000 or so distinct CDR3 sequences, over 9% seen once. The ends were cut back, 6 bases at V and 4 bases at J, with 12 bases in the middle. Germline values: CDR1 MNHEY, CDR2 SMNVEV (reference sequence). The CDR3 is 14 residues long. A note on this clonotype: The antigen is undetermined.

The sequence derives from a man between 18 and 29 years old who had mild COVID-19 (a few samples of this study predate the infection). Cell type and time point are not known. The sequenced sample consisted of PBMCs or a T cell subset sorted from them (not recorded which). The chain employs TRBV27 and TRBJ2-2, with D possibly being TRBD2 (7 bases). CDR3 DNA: TGTGCCAGCAGCTGGGGGGGGGCCACCGGGGAGCTGTTTTTT. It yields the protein CASSWGGATGELFF.